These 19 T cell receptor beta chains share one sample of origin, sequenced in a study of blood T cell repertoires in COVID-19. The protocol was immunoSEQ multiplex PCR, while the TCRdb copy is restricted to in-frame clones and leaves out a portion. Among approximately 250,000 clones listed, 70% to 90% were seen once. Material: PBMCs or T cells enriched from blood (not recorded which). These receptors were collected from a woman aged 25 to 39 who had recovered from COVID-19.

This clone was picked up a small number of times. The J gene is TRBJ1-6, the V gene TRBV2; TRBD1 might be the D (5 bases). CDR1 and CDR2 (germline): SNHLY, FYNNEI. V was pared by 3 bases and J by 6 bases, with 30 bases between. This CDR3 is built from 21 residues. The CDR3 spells CASSESGTGAKNIFTNSPLHF. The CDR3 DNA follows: TGTGCCAGCAGTGAGAGTGGGACTGGGGCCAAAAATATCTTTACTAATTCACCCCTCCACTTT. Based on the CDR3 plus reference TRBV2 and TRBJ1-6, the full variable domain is EPEVTQTPSHQVTQMGQEVILRCVPISNHLYFYWYRQILGQKVEFLVSFYNNEISEKSEIFDDQFSVERPDGSNFTLKIRSTKLEDSAMYFCASSESGTGAKNIFTNSPLHFGNGTRLTVT.

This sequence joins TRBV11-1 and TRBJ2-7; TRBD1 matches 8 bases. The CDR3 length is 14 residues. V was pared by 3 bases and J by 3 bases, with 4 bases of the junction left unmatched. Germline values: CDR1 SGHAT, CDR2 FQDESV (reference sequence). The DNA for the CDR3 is TGTGCCAGCAGCTTCGGACAGGGTAACTACGAGCAGTACTTC. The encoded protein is CASSFGQGNYEQYF.

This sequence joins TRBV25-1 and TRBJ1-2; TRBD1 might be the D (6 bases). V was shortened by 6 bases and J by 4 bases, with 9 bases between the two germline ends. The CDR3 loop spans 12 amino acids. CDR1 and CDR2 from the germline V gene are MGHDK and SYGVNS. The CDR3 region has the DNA TGTGCCAGCAGCAGGGGTAGCTATGGCTACACCTTC. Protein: CASSRGSYGYTF.

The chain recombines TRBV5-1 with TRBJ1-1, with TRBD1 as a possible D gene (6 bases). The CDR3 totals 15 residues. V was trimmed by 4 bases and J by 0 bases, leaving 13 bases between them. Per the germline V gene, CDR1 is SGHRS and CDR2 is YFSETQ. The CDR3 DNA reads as TGCGCCAGCAGCCATGGACAGATTCTGAACACTGAAGCTTTCTTT. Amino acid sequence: CASSHGQILNTEAFF.

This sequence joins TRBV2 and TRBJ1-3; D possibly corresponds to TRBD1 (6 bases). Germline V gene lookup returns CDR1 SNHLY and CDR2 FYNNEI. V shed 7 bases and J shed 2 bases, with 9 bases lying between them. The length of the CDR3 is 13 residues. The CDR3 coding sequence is TGTGCCAGCAACCAGGGGCCTGGAAACACCATATATTTT. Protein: CASNQGPGNTIYF. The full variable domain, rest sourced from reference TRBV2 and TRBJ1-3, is EPEVTQTPSHQVTQMGQEVILRCVPISNHLYFYWYRQILGQKVEFLVSFYNNEISEKSEIFDDQFSVERPDGSNFTLKIRSTKLEDSAMYFCASNQGPGNTIYFGEGSWLTVV.

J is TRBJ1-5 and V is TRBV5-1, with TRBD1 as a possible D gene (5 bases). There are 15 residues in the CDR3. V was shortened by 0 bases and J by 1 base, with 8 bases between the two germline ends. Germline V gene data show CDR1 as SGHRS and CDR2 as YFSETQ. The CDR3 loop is CASSLEGVSNQPQHF. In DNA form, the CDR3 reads TGCGCCAGCAGCTTGGAAGGGGTAAGCAATCAGCCCCAGCATTTT.

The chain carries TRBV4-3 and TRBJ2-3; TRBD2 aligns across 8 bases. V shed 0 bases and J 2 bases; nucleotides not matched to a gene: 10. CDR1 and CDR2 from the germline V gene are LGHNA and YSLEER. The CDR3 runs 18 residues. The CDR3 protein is CASSQEVGLAGNTDTQYF. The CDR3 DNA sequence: TGCGCCAGCAGCCAAGAAGTAGGGCTAGCGGGTAACACAGATACGCAGTATTTT.

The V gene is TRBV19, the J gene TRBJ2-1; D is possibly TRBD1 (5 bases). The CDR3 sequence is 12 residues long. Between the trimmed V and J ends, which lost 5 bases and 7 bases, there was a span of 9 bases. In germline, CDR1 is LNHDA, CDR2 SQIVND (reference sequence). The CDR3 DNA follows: TGTGCCAGTAGTTGGACACGTAATGAGCAGTTCTTC. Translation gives CASSWTRNEQFF. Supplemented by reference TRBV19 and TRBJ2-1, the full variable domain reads DGGITQSPKYLFRKEGQNVTLSCEQNLNHDAMYWYRQDPGQGLRLIYYSQIVNDFQKGDIAEGYSVSREKKESFPLTVTSAQKNPTAFYLCASSWTRNEQFFGPGTRLTVL.

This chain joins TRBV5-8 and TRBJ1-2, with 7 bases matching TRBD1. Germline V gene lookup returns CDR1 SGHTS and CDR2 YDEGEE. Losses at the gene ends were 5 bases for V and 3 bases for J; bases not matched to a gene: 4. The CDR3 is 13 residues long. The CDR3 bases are TGTGCCAGCAGGACACAGGGGTACTATGGCTACACCTTC. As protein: CASRTQGYYGYTF.

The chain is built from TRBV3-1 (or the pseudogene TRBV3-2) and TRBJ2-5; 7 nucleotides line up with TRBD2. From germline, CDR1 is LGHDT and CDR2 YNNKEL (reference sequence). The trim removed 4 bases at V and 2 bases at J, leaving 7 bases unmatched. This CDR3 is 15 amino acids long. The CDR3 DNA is TGTGCCAGCAGCCTGTTTCCTAGCGGACAAGAGACCCAGTACTTC. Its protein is CASSLFPSGQETQYF.

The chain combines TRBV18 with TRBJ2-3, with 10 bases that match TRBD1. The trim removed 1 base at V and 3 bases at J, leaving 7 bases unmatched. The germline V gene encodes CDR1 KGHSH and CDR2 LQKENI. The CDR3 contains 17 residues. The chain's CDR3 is CASSPRLGTGETDTQYF. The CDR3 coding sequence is TGTGCCAGCTCACCACGGCTTGGGACAGGGGAAACAGATACGCAGTATTTT.

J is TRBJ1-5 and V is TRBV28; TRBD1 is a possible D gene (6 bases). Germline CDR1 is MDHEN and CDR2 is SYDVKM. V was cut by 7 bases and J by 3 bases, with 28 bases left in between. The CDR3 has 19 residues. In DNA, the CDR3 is TGTGCCAGCACCGACCCCGCAGGGGACGGGTCCCGATCCAATCAGCCCCAGCATTTT. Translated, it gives CASTDPAGDGSRSNQPQHF.

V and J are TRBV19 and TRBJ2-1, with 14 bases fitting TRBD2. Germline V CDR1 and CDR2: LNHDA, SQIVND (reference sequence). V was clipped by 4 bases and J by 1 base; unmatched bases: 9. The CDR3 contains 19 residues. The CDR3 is CASSSFGTSGGPSYNEQFF. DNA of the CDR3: TGTGCCAGTAGTAGTTTCGGGACTAGCGGGGGACCTTCCTACAATGAGCAGTTCTTC.

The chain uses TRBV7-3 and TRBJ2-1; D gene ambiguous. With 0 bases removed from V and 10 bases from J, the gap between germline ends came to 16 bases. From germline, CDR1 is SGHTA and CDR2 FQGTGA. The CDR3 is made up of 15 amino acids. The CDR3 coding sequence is TGTGCCAGCAGCTTAACCACGGGTCCTCCCCCAGAGCAGTTCTTC. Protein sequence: CASSLTTGPPPEQFF.

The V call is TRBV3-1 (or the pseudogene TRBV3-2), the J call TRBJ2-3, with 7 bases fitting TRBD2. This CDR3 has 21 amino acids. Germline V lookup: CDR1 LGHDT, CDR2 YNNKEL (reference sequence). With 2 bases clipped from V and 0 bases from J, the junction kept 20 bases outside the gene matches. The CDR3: CASSQTLGSGSGVTSTDTQYF. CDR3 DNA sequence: TGTGCCAGCAGCCAAACATTGGGGAGCGGCAGCGGGGTGACAAGCACAGATACGCAGTATTTT.

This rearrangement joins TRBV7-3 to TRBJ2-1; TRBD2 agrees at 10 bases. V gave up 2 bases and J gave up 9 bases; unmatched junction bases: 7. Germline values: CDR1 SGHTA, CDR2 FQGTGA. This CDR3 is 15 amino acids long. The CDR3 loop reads CASSLEASGGIEQFF. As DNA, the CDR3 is TGTGCCAGCAGCTTAGAGGCTAGCGGGGGAATTGAGCAGTTCTTC.

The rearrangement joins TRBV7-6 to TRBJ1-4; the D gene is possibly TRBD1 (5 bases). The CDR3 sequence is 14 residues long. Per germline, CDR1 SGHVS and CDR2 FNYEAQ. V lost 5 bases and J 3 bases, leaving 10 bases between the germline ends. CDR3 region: CASSPGTSNEKLFF. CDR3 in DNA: TGTGCCAGCAGCCCCGGGACTTCTAATGAAAAACTGTTTTTT.

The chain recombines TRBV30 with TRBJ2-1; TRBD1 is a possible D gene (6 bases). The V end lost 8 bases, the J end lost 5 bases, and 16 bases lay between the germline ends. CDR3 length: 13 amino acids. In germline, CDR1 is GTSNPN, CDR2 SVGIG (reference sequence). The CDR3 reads CAQTPGQNNEQFF. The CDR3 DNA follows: TGTGCCCAAACACCCGGACAGAACAATGAGCAGTTCTTC.

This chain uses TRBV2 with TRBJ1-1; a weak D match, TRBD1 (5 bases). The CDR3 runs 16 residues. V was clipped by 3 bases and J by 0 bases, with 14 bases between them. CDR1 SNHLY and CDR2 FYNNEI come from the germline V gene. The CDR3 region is CASSDWQGGMNTEAFF. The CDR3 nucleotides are TGTGCCAGCAGTGACTGGCAGGGCGGAATGAACACTGAAGCTTTCTTT.